The T cell receptor (beta chain) under discussion was sequenced for a study of blood T cell repertoires in COVID-19. On the study more broadly: The United States, Italy and Spain were the sources of the acute and convalescent COVID-19 samples.

In the authors' workflow: Counts of nucleated cells, estimated from reference gene primer amplification, were obtained. The repertoire was sequenced with immunoSEQ multiplex PCR; TCRdb's copy has only in-frame clones and lacks some. The V and J calls and clone size were taken over from that table, and D and trimming were inferred from the DNA. The top ten hold 9% of the sample, which has about 140,000 clones, more than 60% seen once. Sequencing used peripheral blood. This clonotype was obtained from a woman aged 50 to 60 with active or convalescent COVID-19.

CDR3 nucleotides: TGCGCCAGCAGCTTGGGCGGGGCGATGAACACCGGGGAGCTGTTTTTT. Amino acids: CASSLGGAMNTGELFF. The chain uses TRBV5-1 and TRBJ2-2; maybe TRBD2 (6 bases). V was pared by 0 bases and J by 1 base, with 10 bases between. Germline V lookup: CDR1 SGHRS, CDR2 YFSETQ. This CDR3 region has 16 residues.